These 7 T cell receptor beta chains originate from one sample sequenced in a study of blood T cell repertoires in COVID-19 (dated by TCRdb to 2018 to 2021). Libraries were built with the immunoSEQ multiplex PCR assay. TCRdb stores this immuneACCESS table with in-frame sequences only. Part of the clones is absent; in the studies checked, under half of the shortfall reflects unresolved V genes, and no reason is known for the rest. In all, the sample holds about 120,000 clones, and roughly four fifths of those were seen once. The top ten hold over 10% of the sample. Specimen: peripheral blood. These receptors came from a human donor in a cohort sampled during active COVID-19.

V gene TRBV18 combines with J gene TRBJ2-4; TRBD1 agrees at 7 bases. Germline assignment: CDR1 KGHSH and CDR2 LQKENI. Trimming removed 3 bases from V and 9 bases from J; junction bases left unmatched: 8. The length of the CDR3 is 14 residues. CDR3 sequence: CASSPTGPSSIQYF. CDR3 coding DNA: TGTGCCAGCTCACCGACAGGGCCATCGAGCATTCAGTACTTC.

V is TRBV2 and J is TRBJ2-4; D might be TRBD1 (6 bases). The CDR3 runs to 16 residues. Trimming took 1 base from V and 2 from J, leaving 12 bases between them. Germline CDR1 SNHLY, CDR2 FYNNEI. Written as DNA, the CDR3 is TGTGCCAGCAGTGAAGAAAACAGGGATACCAAAAACATTCAGTACTTC. Its translation is CASSEENRDTKNIQYF. Variable domain in full (rest from reference TRBV2 and TRBJ2-4): EPEVTQTPSHQVTQMGQEVILRCVPISNHLYFYWYRQILGQKVEFLVSFYNNEISEKSEIFDDQFSVERPDGSNFTLKIRSTKLEDSAMYFCASSEENRDTKNIQYFGAGTRLSVL.

This clone occurred once. CDR3 region: CASSEVGVGMNTEAFF. As DNA, the CDR3 is TGTGCCAGCAGTGAAGTAGGGGTGGGAATGAACACTGAAGCTTTCTTT. The J gene is TRBJ1-1, the V gene TRBV2; D may be TRBD1 (5 bases). Germline values: CDR1 SNHLY, CDR2 FYNNEI. CDR3 length equals 16 residues. V dropped 1 base and J dropped 0 bases, with 12 bases sitting between them.

This clone is labeled as medium-sized. This sequence joins TRBV2 and TRBJ1-6; D uncertain. Germline assignment: CDR1 SNHLY and CDR2 FYNNEI. The CDR3 runs 15 residues. The V and J ends lost 8 bases and 7 bases respectively, with 18 bases between them. The CDR3 here is CASQGARRRNSPLHF. Here the CDR3 DNA reads TGTGCCAGCCAAGGTGCCCGGAGGCGAAATTCACCCCTCCACTTT.

The chain couples TRBV10-3 to TRBJ2-3; 8 positions agree with TRBD1. This CDR3 has 14 residues. The germline gives CDR1 ENHRY, CDR2 SYGVKD. V was clipped by 10 bases and J by 2 bases; unmatched bases: 8. The CDR3 DNA reads TGTGCCAGCGCAGGGGGCCCCCTCACAGATACGCAGTATTTT. It yields the protein CASAGGPLTDTQYF.

This chain joins TRBV27 and TRBJ2-7; 10 bases match TRBD1. Trimming took 7 bases from V and 4 from J; bases not matched to a gene: 13. CDR1 is MNHEY and CDR2 is SMNVEV in the germline V gene (reference sequence). The CDR3 loop spans 16 amino acids. This CDR3 is CASTLQRQGAGYEQYF. The DNA for the CDR3 is TGTGCCAGCACCCTTCAACGACAGGGGGCGGGGTACGAGCAGTACTTC.

The rearrangement joins TRBV25-1 to TRBJ2-2, with D possibly being TRBD1 (6 bases). CDR3 length equals 12 residues. The germline CDR1 and CDR2 sequences are MGHDK and SYGVNS. Trimming stripped 7 bases from V and 7 bases from J, with 10 bases between. The CDR3 loop reads CASTTGHGELFF. The CDR3 DNA reads TGTGCCAGCACCACAGGGCACGGGGAGCTGTTTTTT.